This TCR beta chain was observed in a study of T-cell reconstitution after alpha-beta-depleted transplantation in children (dated by TCRdb to about 2016). Looking at the study overall: The study quantitatively tracked T-cell immune reconstitution after TCRalphabeta/CD19-depleted allogeneic hematopoietic cell transplantation in children using TCR repertoire profiling.

Including cysteine and phenylalanine, the CDR3 has 14 amino acids. Just the 42-base CDR3 DNA is kept, in frame starting at base 1. From V the trimming removes 6 bases and from J it removes 6 bases, while the gene matches leave 7 bases of the junction unaccounted for. CDR1 and CDR2, looked up from the germline V gene, are MDHEN and SYDVKM. This clonotype was picked up a small number of times. Its recognized antigen is unknown. No base qualities exist here, and no much larger clone lies one base off it. Libraries were built with PCR. The sample was run on an Illumina HiSeq 2500. To normalize quantification of the TCRbeta repertoire, the TCR libraries were built with molecular barcoding that relied on unique molecular identifiers. Using fastp trimming at Q25 and MiXCR clonotype assembly, TCRdb reanalyzed the public sequencing data and kept in-frame beta chains. Rows are combined by CDR3 protein, so each entry shows the most common genes and DNA. The sample table shows about 980,000 distinct CDR3 sequences, and around 30% are seen once. In total, the top ten clones hold about 28% of the sample.

Points the paper makes about the study in general: Over the following months the frequencies of hyperexpanded clones went down, and after one year T-cell counts and TCRbeta diversity were mostly credited to newly produced T cells. Apparently early alphabetaT-cell count recovery about two months after transplant reportedly relied on only several hundred rapidly expanded clones derived from non-depleted graft cells. The high TCRbeta diversity at day 60 in some patients was ascribed to recipient T cells and intrathymic progenitors that had survived conditioning.

The treatment or condition label of this sample denotes: allogeneic hematopoietic cell transplantation with graft depleted of TCRalphabeta T cells and CD19 B cells. TCRalphabeta/CD19-depleted allogeneic hematopoietic cell grafts were given to the transplant recipients, all of whom were children. The sequence was obtained from a boy under two years old who had a stem cell transplant for SCID, so the T cells may come from the graft donor. The chain employs TRBV28 and TRBJ2-3, and TRBD1 aligns with 9 junction nucleotides. Sequenced material: PBMCs, mostly from graft donor cells, taken 360 days after TCRalphabeta/CD19-depleted stem cell transplant. The DNA sequence reads TGTGCCAGCAGACTAAGGACAGGGGAGGATACGCAGTATTTT. It translates to CASRLRTGEDTQYF.